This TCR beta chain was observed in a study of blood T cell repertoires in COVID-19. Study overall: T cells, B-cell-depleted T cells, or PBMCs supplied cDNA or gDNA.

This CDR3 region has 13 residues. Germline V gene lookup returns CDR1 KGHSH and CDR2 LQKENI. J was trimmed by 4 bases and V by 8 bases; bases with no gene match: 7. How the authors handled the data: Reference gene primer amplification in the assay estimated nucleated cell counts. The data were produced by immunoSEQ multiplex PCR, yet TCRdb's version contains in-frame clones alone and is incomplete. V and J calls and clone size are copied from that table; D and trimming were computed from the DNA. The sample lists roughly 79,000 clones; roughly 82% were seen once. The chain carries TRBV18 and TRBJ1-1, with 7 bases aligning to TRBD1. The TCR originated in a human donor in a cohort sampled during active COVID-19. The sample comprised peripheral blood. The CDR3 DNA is TGTGCCAGCACGCAGGGGGTGGGCACTGAAGCTTTCTTT. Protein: CASTQGVGTEAFF.